Given below is one T cell receptor (beta chain) in context. Its antigen is still unknown. PCR was performed using 60 Vbeta and 13 Jbeta primers. The data were produced by immunoSEQ multiplex PCR, yet TCRdb's version contains in-frame clones alone and is incomplete. The sample has 270,000 or so clones, 92% seen once. This record comes from a study of cytomegalovirus exposure and HLA in healthy donors. The CDR3 extends over 16 amino acids. The germline V and J ends were trimmed by 5 bases and 2 bases, with 18 bases remaining between them. The germline V gene has CDR1 LNHDA and CDR2 SQIVND (reference sequence). General study findings and limits: According to a later analysis, most TCR beta chains associated with CMV appeared HLA-restricted. Relative to the approximately 700-donor mean, N-insertions were reportedly fewer in an Asian-associated ancestry cluster in a later analysis. Immune exposure data for these donors was limited to CMV serostatus.

Sequenced material: PBMCs. The J gene is TRBJ2-5, the V gene TRBV19; perhaps TRBD2 as D (5 bases). This clonotype was sampled from a girl aged 2-9 years in good health and CMV-seronegative. Here the CDR3 DNA reads TGTGCCAGTAGTTCAGGAACTAGAAGTCATCAAGAGACCCAGTACTTC. Translation: CASSSGTRSHQETQYF.